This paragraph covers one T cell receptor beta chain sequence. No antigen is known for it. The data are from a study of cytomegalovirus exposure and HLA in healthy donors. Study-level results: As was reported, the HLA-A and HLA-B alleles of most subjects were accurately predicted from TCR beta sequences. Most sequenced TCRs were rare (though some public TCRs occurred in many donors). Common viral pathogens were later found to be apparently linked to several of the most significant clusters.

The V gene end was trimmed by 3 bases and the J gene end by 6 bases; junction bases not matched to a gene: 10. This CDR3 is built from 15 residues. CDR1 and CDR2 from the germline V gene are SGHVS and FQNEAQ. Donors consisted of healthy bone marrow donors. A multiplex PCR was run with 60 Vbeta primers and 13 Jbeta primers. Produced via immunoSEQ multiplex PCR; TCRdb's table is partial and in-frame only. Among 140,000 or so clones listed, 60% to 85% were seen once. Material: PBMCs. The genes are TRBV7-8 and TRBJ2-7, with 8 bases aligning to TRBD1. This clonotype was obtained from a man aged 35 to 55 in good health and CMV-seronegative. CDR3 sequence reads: CASSFLKGQGGEQYF. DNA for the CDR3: TGTGCCAGCAGCTTCTTAAAAGGACAGGGAGGCGAGCAGTACTTC. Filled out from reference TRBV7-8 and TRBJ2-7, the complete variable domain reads GAGVSQSPRYKVAKRGQDVALRCDPISGHVSLFWYQQALGQGPEFLTYFQNEAQLDKSGLPSDRFFAERPEGSVSTLKIQRTQQEDSAVYLCASSFLKGQGGEQYFGPGTRLTVT.